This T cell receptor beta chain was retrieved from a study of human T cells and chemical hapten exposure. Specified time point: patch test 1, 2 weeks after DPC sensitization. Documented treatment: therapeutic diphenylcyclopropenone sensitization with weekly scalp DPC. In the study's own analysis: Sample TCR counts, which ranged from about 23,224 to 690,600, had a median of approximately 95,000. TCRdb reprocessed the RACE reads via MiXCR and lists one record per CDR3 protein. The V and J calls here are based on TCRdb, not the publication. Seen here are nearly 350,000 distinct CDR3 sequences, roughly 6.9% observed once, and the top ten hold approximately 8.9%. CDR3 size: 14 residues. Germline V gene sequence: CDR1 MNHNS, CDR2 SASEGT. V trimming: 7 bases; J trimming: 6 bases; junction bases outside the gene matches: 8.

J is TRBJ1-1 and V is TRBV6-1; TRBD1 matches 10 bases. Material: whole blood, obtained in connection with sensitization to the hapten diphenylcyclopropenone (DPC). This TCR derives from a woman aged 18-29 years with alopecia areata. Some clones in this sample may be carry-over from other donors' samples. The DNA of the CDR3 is TGTGCCAGCATACCCAGGGACAGGGGTGCTGAAGCTTTCTTT. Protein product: CASIPRDRGAEAFF.